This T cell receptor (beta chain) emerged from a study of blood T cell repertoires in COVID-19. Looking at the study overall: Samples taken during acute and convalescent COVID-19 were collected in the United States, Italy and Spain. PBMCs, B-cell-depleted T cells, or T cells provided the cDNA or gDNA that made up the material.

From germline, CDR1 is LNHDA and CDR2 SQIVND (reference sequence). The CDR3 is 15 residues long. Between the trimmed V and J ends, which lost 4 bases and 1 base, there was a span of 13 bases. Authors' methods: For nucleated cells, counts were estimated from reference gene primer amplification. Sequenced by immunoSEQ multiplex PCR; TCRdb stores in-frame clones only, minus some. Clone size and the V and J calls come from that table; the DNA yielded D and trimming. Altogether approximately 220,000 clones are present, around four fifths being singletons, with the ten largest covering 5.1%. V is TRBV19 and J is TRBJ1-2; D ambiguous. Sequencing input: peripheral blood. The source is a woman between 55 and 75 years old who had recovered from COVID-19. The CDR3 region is CASSSRTVLNYGYTF. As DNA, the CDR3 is TGTGCCAGTAGTAGTCGTACAGTACTTAACTATGGCTACACCTTC.